The 30 T cell receptor beta chains reported below all come from one sample, sequenced in a study of T cell changes during pregnancy in multiple sclerosis. Clones were read by immunoSEQ multiplex PCR, and TCRdb kept only the in-frame ones, dropping some. Of tens of thousands of clones in the sample, 92% were seen once. The material was CD4+ T cells from peripheral blood mononuclear cells, obtained in the second trimester of pregnancy. The receptors were gathered from a female donor with multiple sclerosis, enrolled in a pregnancy study.

This chain links TRBV7-2 with TRBJ2-5; the D gene is possibly TRBD2 (6 bases). The CDR3 totals 15 residues. From germline, CDR1 is SGHTA and CDR2 FQGNSA. Trimming cost V 1 base and J 5 bases, with 14 bases left between them. In DNA, the CDR3 is TGTGCCAGCAGCTTAGAGGGGCAAGGAGGGGAGACCCAGTACTTC. It translates to CASSLEGQGGETQYF.

Turning to this clone: Other nucleotide sequences from this sample produce the same CDR3. J is TRBJ2-1 and V is TRBV29-1; the match to TRBD2 covers 8 bases. The germline CDR1 and CDR2 sequences are SQVTM and ANQGSEA. J gave up 0 bases and V 6 bases, and 4 bases lay outside the gene matches. CDR3 length: 14 residues. The CDR3 here is CSVVAGSSYNEQFF. DNA for the CDR3: TGCAGCGTGGTAGCGGGGAGCTCCTACAATGAGCAGTTCTTC.

The chain is built from TRBV28 and TRBJ1-5; D unclear. The CDR3 consists of 12 residues. V lost 7 bases and J lost 5, with 9 bases in between. CDR1 is MDHEN, CDR2 SYDVKM, per germline. This CDR3 is CASKERDQPQHF. For the CDR3, the DNA is TGTGCCAGCAAGGAGCGGGATCAGCCCCAGCATTTT.

This clone has more than one count but fewer than ten. This sequence joins TRBV7-2 and TRBJ1-1, with D possibly matching TRBD1 (6 bases). The CDR3 covers 15 residues. V was trimmed by 2 bases and J by 4 bases, leaving 14 bases between them. Germline CDR1 reads SGHTA; CDR2 reads FQGNSA. In nucleotides, the CDR3 is TGTGCCAGCAGCTTAACGAGGACAGACCGCACTGAAGCTTTCTTT. The encoded protein is CASSLTRTDRTEAFF.

CDR3 bases: TGTGCCAGCAGTTATAGGTGGCGGACACGGACCTATGGCTACACCTTC. This codes for CASSYRWRTRTYGYTF. This chain links TRBV28 with TRBJ1-2; tentative D call: TRBD1 (5 bases). The V and J ends lost 4 bases and 4 bases respectively, with 19 bases between them. The CDR3 covers 16 residues. CDR1 is MDHEN and CDR2 is SYDVKM in the germline V gene.

The CDR3 protein is CASSEVSRSDSRTREQFF. CDR3 in DNA: TGTGCCAGCAGTGAAGTCTCCCGAAGTGACAGCCGTACCCGTGAGCAGTTCTTC. V gene TRBV6-1 combines with J gene TRBJ2-1; TRBD1 might be the D (5 bases). The ends were cut back, 1 base at V and 9 bases at J, with 25 bases in the middle. The germline V gene encodes CDR1 MNHNS and CDR2 SASEGT. The CDR3 length is 18 residues.

The V and J genes are TRBV28 and TRBJ1-2; weak D call: TRBD1 (5 bases). The CDR3 loop spans 13 amino acids. V was shortened by 6 bases and J by 7 bases, with 15 bases between the two germline ends. Germline-derived CDR1 and CDR2 are MDHEN and SYDVKM. Here the CDR3 DNA reads TGTGCCAGCAGCTTACTGCAGGGCCCTGGCTACACCTTC. It codes for CASSLLQGPGYTF.

V is TRBV2 and J is TRBJ2-6; TRBD2 agrees at 7 bases. Germline V lookup: CDR1 SNHLY, CDR2 FYNNEI. This CDR3 has 15 amino acids. The J segment lost 2 bases and the V segment lost 11 bases, leaving 9 bases of the junction unmatched. In nucleotides, the CDR3 is TGTGCCTCCCACGGGGAGGGGCCTGGGGCCAACGTCCTGACTTTC. This codes for CASHGEGPGANVLTF.

V gene TRBV27 combines with J gene TRBJ2-7; 8 bases line up with TRBD1. Losses at the gene ends were 8 bases for V and 2 bases for J; bases not matched to a gene: 5. Germline V CDR1 and CDR2: MNHEY, SMNVEV (reference sequence). The CDR3 has 13 residues. The CDR3 loop reads CASGDRRAYEQYF. CDR3 DNA: TGTGCCAGCGGGGACAGGAGAGCCTACGAGCAGTACTTC.

This chain uses TRBV28 with TRBJ2-1; 10 bases match TRBD2. The germline V gene encodes CDR1 MDHEN and CDR2 SYDVKM. Trimming took 5 bases from V and 10 from J; bases not matched to a gene: 8. CDR3 size: 14 residues. CDR3 nucleotides: TGTGCCAGCAGTATGCCGGGACTAGCGAACGAGCAGTTCTTC. It codes for CASSMPGLANEQFF.

V gene TRBV27 combines with J gene TRBJ1-2; D call uncertain. The CDR3 spans 15 residues. Germline V gene sequence: CDR1 MNHEY, CDR2 SMNVEV (reference sequence). Trimming pared 5 bases from V and 3 bases from J, leaving 16 bases between. CDR3 nucleotide sequence: TGTGCCAGCAGTACTTACGGGTCAGTAGACTATGGCTACACCTTC. Translation gives CASSTYGSVDYGYTF.

The V gene is TRBV27, the J gene TRBJ2-2; TRBD1 aligns across 8 bases. The CDR3 is 14 amino acids. V lost 9 bases and J lost 7; bases outside the gene matches: 10. Looked up from germline, CDR1 is MNHEY and CDR2 is SMNVEV (reference sequence). CDR3: CARFDRGRSGELFF. In DNA form, the CDR3 reads TGTGCCAGATTCGACAGGGGCAGGAGCGGGGAGCTGTTTTTT.

The chain recombines TRBV6-1 with TRBJ1-5; D perhaps matches TRBD1 (5 bases). Per germline, CDR1 MNHNS and CDR2 SASEGT. The CDR3 sequence is 13 residues long. Trimming pared 2 bases from V and 7 bases from J, leaving 9 bases between. The CDR3 DNA sequence: TGTGCCAGCAGTGAACAGGGTTACCAGCCCCAGCATTTT. Amino acid sequence: CASSEQGYQPQHF.

V and J are TRBV7-9 and TRBJ2-7; 7 bases map to TRBD1. CDR3 length: 14 amino acids. Trimming cost V 3 bases and J 5 bases; bases outside gene matches: 7. Germline CDR1 is SEHNR and CDR2 is FQNEAQ (reference sequence). CDR3 in amino acids: CASSLTGIQDEQYF. The CDR3 DNA reads as TGTGCCAGCAGCTTGACAGGGATCCAGGACGAGCAGTACTTC.

This clone was seen a few times. The chain uses TRBV18 and TRBJ1-1; no reliable D call. This CDR3 comprises 14 residues. Germline assignment: CDR1 KGHSH and CDR2 LQKENI. V lost 1 base and J 1 base, leaving 7 bases between the germline ends. The CDR3 reads CASSPRSRNTEAFF. The CDR3 DNA sequence: TGTGCCAGCTCACCACGGTCGAGGAACACTGAAGCTTTCTTT. The full variable domain, its missing parts supplied by reference TRBV18 and TRBJ1-1, is NAGVMQNPRHLVRRRGQEARLRCSPMKGHSHVYWYRQLPEEGLKFMVYLQKENIIDESGMPKERFSAEFPKEGPSILRIQQVVRGDSAAYFCASSPRSRNTEAFFGQGTRLTVV.

This clone appeared a few times. The chain is built from TRBV28 and TRBJ1-1, with D tentatively TRBD1 (5 bases). Per germline, CDR1 MDHEN and CDR2 SYDVKM. The V gene lost 5 bases and the J gene lost 0 bases, with 13 bases spanning the gap. The CDR3 covers 15 residues. The CDR3 DNA reads TGTGCCAGCAGTCCCGCGGGGGATATGAACACTGAAGCTTTCTTT. Translated, it gives CASSPAGDMNTEAFF.

V usage is TRBV5-4 and J usage is TRBJ2-3; 7 bases agree with TRBD2. V dropped 0 bases and J dropped 2; count of bases not matched to a gene: 3. This CDR3 comprises 15 residues. The germline CDR1 and CDR2 sequences are SGHNT and YYREEE (reference sequence). Here the CDR3 reads CASSLGAGNTDTQYF. CDR3 nucleotides: TGTGCCAGCAGCTTGGGAGCGGGGAACACAGATACGCAGTATTTT.

The V call is TRBV27, the J call TRBJ2-1; tentative D call: TRBD2 (6 bases). V lost 5 bases and J lost 0, with 17 bases in between. The germline V gene encodes CDR1 MNHEY and CDR2 SMNVEV (reference sequence). The CDR3 has 17 amino acids. The CDR3 DNA sequence: TGTGCCAGCAGTCTCAGACTAGACCAGATCTCCTACAATGAGCAGTTCTTC. Protein sequence: CASSLRLDQISYNEQFF.

V gene TRBV9 combines with J gene TRBJ2-5, with D possibly TRBD2 on 5 matching bases. The V gene lost 0 bases and the J gene lost 4 bases, with 10 bases spanning the gap. Germline lookup yields CDR1 SGDLS and CDR2 YYNGEE. The CDR3 is 14 residues long. The CDR3 sequence: CASSVAIGGETQYF. In DNA form, the CDR3 reads TGTGCCAGCAGCGTAGCTATCGGAGGAGAGACCCAGTACTTC.

This clone was found once. This rearrangement joins TRBV18 to TRBJ1-1; a possible D gene is TRBD1 (6 bases). Germline assignment: CDR1 KGHSH and CDR2 LQKENI. The CDR3 has 15 amino acids. The V end was cut by 3 bases, the J end by 8 bases, with 19 bases between. The CDR3 protein is CASSPRGQGLGEAFF. The CDR3 DNA is TGTGCCAGCTCACCCCGAGGGCAGGGGCTTGGGGAAGCTTTCTTT.

This clone has more than one count but fewer than ten. The chain combines TRBV4-2 with TRBJ1-2; 8 bases line up with TRBD1. The trim removed 2 bases at V and 10 bases at J, leaving 6 bases unmatched. Germline CDR1 and CDR2: LGHNA and YNFKEQ. This CDR3 is 13 amino acids long. CDR3 sequence reads: CASSQQQGVTYTF. The CDR3 region has the DNA TGTGCCAGCAGCCAACAACAGGGGGTGACCTACACCTTC.

The rearrangement uses TRBV5-1 and TRBJ2-1; tentative D call: TRBD2 (6 bases). CDR1 and CDR2 from the germline V gene are SGHRS and YFSETQ. Trimming left V 0 bases short and J 8 bases short, with 15 bases between. The CDR3 length is 15 residues. CDR3 in DNA: TGCGCCAGCAGCTTGGGGGTTGGCGGGACGGATGAGCAGTTCTTC. Protein sequence: CASSLGVGGTDEQFF.

This clone showed up just once. CDR3 sequence (DNA): TGTGCCAGCAGCAAAGACGACAGGGCCACCATATATTTT. Its protein product is CASSKDDRATIYF. The chain employs TRBV21-1 and TRBJ1-3; the table's D call, TRBD1, has no DNA check behind it. TRBV21-1 is designated a pseudogene. CDR3 length: 13 residues.

The CDR3 coding sequence is TGTGCCAGCAGTCCCGGGACAGGGGGCGGTGAGACCCAGTACTTC. Translating it yields CASSPGTGGGETQYF. The J gene is TRBJ2-5, the V gene TRBV2; 12 bases line up with TRBD1. V lost 5 bases and J lost 5; bases outside the gene matches: 6. The CDR3 length is 15 residues. CDR1 SNHLY and CDR2 FYNNEI come from the germline V gene.

The genes are TRBV5-1 and TRBJ1-2; perhaps TRBD1 as D (6 bases). V lost 6 bases to trimming and J lost 4 bases, with 19 bases between them. The CDR3 is 15 residues long. The germline CDR1 and CDR2 sequences are SGHRS and YFSETQ. CDR3: CASKVITGIGYGYTF. The CDR3 DNA is TGCGCCAGCAAAGTAATTACAGGGATAGGCTATGGCTACACCTTC.

V gene TRBV19 combines with J gene TRBJ2-1, with 9 bases matching TRBD2. Unmatched junction bases numbered 4, after V lost 5 bases and J lost 2 bases. The CDR3 has 15 residues. Germline lookup yields CDR1 LNHDA and CDR2 SQIVND (reference sequence). The CDR3 nucleotides are TGTGCCAGTAGTCGGAAGCGGGGGGCCTACAATGAGCAGTTCTTC. Translation gives CASSRKRGAYNEQFF.

The V gene is TRBV7-8, the J gene TRBJ1-1, with TRBD1 identical over 10 bases. Trimming cost V 3 bases and J 1 base; bases outside gene matches: 5. This CDR3 region has 16 residues. Germline V gives CDR1 SGHVS, CDR2 FQNEAQ. The CDR3 nucleotides read TGTGCCAGCAGCTTCCGGGACAGGGGATCGAACACTGAAGCTTTCTTT. Protein: CASSFRDRGSNTEAFF.

This clone was observed a single time. The CDR3 is CATTLELAKNIQYF. DNA of the CDR3: TGTGCCACTACACTGGAGTTAGCCAAAAACATTCAGTACTTC. The V and J genes are TRBV30 and TRBJ2-4; D gene uncertain. V dropped 8 bases and J dropped 0 bases, with 14 bases sitting between them. Germline V gene sequence: CDR1 GTSNPN, CDR2 SVGIG (reference sequence). The CDR3 extends over 14 amino acids.

V is TRBV7-2 and J is TRBJ1-4, with TRBD1 matching 7 bases. Germline values: CDR1 SGHTA, CDR2 FQGNSA. The CDR3 is 15 residues long. Losses at the gene ends were 5 bases for V and 7 bases for J; bases not matched to a gene: 10. CDR3 residues: CASSQRTGGREKLFF. For the CDR3, the DNA is TGTGCCAGCAGCCAACGGACAGGCGGACGTGAAAAACTGTTTTTT.

The genes are TRBV27 and TRBJ1-2, with D possibly being TRBD1 (6 bases). In germline, CDR1 is MNHEY, CDR2 SMNVEV (reference sequence). This CDR3 is 16 amino acids long. Trimming cost V 3 bases and J 7 bases, with 21 bases left between them. The CDR3 loop is CASSFHRRGGSAGYTF. CDR3 nucleotide sequence: TGTGCCAGCAGTTTCCACAGGAGGGGGGGTTCGGCTGGCTACACCTTC.